The clone carrying this TCR beta chain turned up a few times. Its antigen remains unidentified. Template material for amplifying TCR beta CDR3 regions consisted of RNA transcripts. The study used the HTBI primer set for a first-round RT-PCR of the TCR CDR3. Each CDR3 protein gets one entry after TCRdb re-called the multiplex PCR reads with MiXCR. The sample lists roughly 710,000 distinct CDR3 sequences, under 45% seen once, with around a third in the top ten. CDR3 length equals 15 residues. V was clipped by 6 bases and J by 7 bases; unmatched bases: 15. The V gene's germline CDR1 is DFQATT and CDR2 SNEGSKA (reference sequence). On the basis of clinical symptoms, serum thyroxine and TRAb, thyroid ultrasound and orbital computed tomography, diagnoses were made. The data are from a study of T cells in Graves' hyperthyroidism and ophthalmopathy. Regarding the study as a whole: Blood samples included most of the expanded thyroid clonotypes exceeding 0.001.

The source of this sequence is a woman between 40 and 55 years old with Graves' hyperthyroidism. V gene TRBV20-1 combines with J gene TRBJ2-5, with 9 bases fitting TRBD2. Sequencing was performed on blood. The CDR3 loop is CSAQNLAGTSLTQYF. DNA for the CDR3: TGCAGTGCACAAAACCTAGCGGGAACATCGCTGACCCAGTACTTC.